Listed below are T cell receptor beta chains from one sample, sequenced in a study of blood T cell repertoires in COVID-19. Profiling relied on immunoSEQ multiplex PCR, and the TCRdb table lists in-frame clones only, not all of them. The data show about 440,000 clones, 70% to 90% seen once. Material: peripheral blood. These receptors came from a woman in her forties or fifties with COVID-19, enrolled during active disease. The CDR3 runs from the conserved cysteine through the conserved F or W. A D gene is named only where the DNA matches it firmly. Clone size appears in some rows only: once, few, many, or a class for an expanded clone.

v_gene	abundance	j_gene	d_gene	CDR3aa	CDR3nt
TRBV10-2	.	TRBJ2-7	TRBD2	CASSVRGGNYEQYF	TGCGCCAGCAGTGTGCGCGGGGGGAACTACGAGCAGTACTTC
TRBV6-5	.	TRBJ1-2	.	CASSSQGYGYTF	TGTGCCAGCAGTTCACAGGGTTATGGCTACACCTTC
TRBV29-1	.	TRBJ1-2	TRBD1	CSVDTGTGDNGYTF	TGCAGCGTTGATACCGGGACAGGGGATAATGGCTACACCTTC
TRBV5-1	few	TRBJ2-3	TRBD2	CASSLVPSGASTDTQYF	TGCGCCAGCAGCTTGGTACCTAGCGGGGCTAGCACAGATACGCAGTATTTT
TRBV7-2	.	TRBJ2-7	TRBD2	CASSLMRGGTYEQYF	TGTGCCAGCAGCTTAATGCGGGGGGGCACGTACGAGCAGTACTTC
TRBV6-5	.	TRBJ1-4	.	CASVRVFGNEKLFF	TGTGCCAGTGTCAGGGTTTTTGGGAATGAAAAACTGTTTTTT
TRBV6-5	.	TRBJ1-6	TRBD1	CASSRQGISSPLHF	TGTGCCAGCAGCCGACAGGGTATATCATCACCCCTCCACTTT
TRBV19	.	TRBJ1-1	.	CASSKQMLNTEAFF	TGTGCCAGTAGCAAACAGATGTTGAACACTGAAGCTTTCTTT
TRBV18	.	TRBJ2-6	.	CASSPQRVSGANVLTF	TGTGCCAGCTCACCACAGAGGGTCTCTGGGGCCAACGTCCTGACTTTC
TRBV5-4	.	TRBJ2-3	TRBD1	CASSFGQGWRTDTQYF	TGTGCCAGCAGCTTTGGACAGGGATGGAGAACAGATACGCAGTATTTT
TRBV7-9	few	TRBJ1-6	.	CASSLAQGGNSPLHF	TGTGCCAGCAGCTTAGCGCAGGGAGGGAATTCACCCCTCCACTTT
TRBV5-1	.	TRBJ2-7	.	CASSSLPSYEQYF	TGCGCCAGCAGCTCTTTGCCTAGCTACGAGCAGTACTTC
TRBV6-1	.	TRBJ2-7	.	CASSETVRGGNEQYF	TGTGCCAGCAGTGAAACAGTGAGGGGGGGGAACGAGCAGTACTTC
TRBV3-1/TRBV3-2	.	TRBJ1-4	.	CASSQAVHIASGDEKLFF	TGTGCCAGCAGCCAAGCGGTCCACATCGCCTCGGGAGATGAAAAACTGTTTTTT
TRBV20-1	.	TRBJ2-1	TRBD1	CSASVWDRGVNEQFF	TGCAGTGCTAGTGTATGGGACAGGGGTGTAAATGAGCAGTTCTTC
TRBV24-1	.	TRBJ2-1	.	CATSDILTRDNEQFF	TGTGCCACCAGTGATATATTAACCCGAGACAATGAGCAGTTCTTC
TRBV4-1	.	TRBJ1-5	.	CASSLGGSNQPQHF	TGCGCCAGCAGCTTAGGGGGAAGCAATCAGCCCCAGCATTTT
TRBV6-5	.	TRBJ1-4	.	CAAMTTAGFNEKLFF	TGTGCCGCCATGACGACTGCGGGATTTAATGAAAAACTGTTTTTT
TRBV15	.	TRBJ2-7	.	CATSRDRRQAYEQYF	TGTGCCACCAGCAGAGATCGCCGGCAGGCCTACGAGCAGTACTTC